Listed here is a single T cell receptor beta chain. What it recognizes is unknown. This CDR3 contains 14 residues. Trimming took off 4 bases at V and 5 bases at J, with 13 bases between the two ends. Germline V gene lookup returns CDR1 KGHSH and CDR2 LQKENI. Measured with immunoSEQ multiplex PCR; TCRdb has only the in-frame clones, and not every one. The sample consists of approximately 92,000 clones, just over 85% of them appearing once. This record comes from a study of T cell responses to AZD1222 COVID-19 vaccine. General study findings and limits: Donors were mostly white British, more females; clonal diversity possibly underestimated.

The material was peripheral blood, obtained on day 0 of AZD1222 vaccination. This sequence was found in an adult in good health. The gene calls are TRBV18 and TRBJ2-3; D tentatively reads TRBD1 or TRBD2 (5 bases each). The CDR3 DNA sequence: TGTGCCAGCTCACGAGACCCGAGGGGAGATACGCAGTATTTT. This sequence encodes CASSRDPRGDTQYF.